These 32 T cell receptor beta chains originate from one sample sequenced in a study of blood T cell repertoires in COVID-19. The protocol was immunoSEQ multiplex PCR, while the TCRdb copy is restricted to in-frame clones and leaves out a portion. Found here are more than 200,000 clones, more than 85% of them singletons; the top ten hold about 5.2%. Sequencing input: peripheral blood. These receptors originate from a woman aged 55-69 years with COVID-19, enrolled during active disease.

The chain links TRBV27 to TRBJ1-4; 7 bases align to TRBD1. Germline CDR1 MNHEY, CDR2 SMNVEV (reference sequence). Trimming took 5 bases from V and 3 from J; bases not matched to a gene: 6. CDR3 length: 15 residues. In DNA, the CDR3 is TGTGCCAGCAGTGAGACCGGGACAGCTAATGAAAAACTGTTTTTT. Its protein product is CASSETGTANEKLFF.

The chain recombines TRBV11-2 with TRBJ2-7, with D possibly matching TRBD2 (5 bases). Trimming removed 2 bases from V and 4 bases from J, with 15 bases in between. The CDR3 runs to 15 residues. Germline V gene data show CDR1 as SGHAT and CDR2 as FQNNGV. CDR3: CASSLSSATGYEQYF. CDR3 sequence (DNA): TGTGCCAGCAGCTTATCCTCAGCGACGGGATACGAGCAGTACTTC.

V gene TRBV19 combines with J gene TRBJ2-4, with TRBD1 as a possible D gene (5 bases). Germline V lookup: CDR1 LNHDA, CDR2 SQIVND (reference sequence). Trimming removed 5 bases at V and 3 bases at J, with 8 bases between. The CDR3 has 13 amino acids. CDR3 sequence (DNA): TGTGCCAGTAGTGACAGTTACAAAAACATTCAGTACTTC. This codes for CASSDSYKNIQYF.

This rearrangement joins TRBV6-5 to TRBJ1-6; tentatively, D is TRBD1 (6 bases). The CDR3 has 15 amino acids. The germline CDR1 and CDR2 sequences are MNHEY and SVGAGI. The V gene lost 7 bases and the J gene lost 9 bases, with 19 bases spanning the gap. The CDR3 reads CASIPTSGGGSPLHF. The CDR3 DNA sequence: TGTGCCAGCATTCCCACATCGGGGGGCGGTTCACCCCTCCACTTT.

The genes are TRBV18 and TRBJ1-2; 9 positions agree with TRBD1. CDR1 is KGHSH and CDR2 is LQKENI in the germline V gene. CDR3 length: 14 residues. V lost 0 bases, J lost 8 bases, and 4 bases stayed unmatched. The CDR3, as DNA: TGTGCCAGCTCACCACCTACAGGGGGCGGCGGCTACACCTTC. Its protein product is CASSPPTGGGGYTF.

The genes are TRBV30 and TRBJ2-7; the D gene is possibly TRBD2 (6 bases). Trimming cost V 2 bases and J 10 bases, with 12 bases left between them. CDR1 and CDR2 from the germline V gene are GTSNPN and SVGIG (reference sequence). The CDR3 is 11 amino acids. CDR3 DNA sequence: TGTGCCTGGAGTCACGCCGGGGGTCAGTACTTC. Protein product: CAWSHAGGQYF.

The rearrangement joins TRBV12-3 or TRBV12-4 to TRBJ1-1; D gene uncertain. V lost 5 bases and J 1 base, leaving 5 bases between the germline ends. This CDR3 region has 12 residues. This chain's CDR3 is CASSPGNTEAFF. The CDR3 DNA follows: TGTGCCAGCAGTCCCGGGAACACTGAAGCTTTCTTT.

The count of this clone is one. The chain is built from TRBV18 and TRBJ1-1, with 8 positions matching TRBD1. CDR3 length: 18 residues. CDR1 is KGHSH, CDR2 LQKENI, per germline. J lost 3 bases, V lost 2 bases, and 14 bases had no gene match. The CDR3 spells CASSPRRTGIGLDTEAFF. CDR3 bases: TGTGCCAGCTCACCAAGAAGGACAGGGATAGGTCTCGACACTGAAGCTTTCTTT.

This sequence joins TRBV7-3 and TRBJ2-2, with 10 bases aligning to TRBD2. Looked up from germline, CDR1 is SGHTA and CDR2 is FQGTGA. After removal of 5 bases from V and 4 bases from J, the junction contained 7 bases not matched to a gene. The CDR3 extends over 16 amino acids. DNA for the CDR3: TGTGCCAGCAGCCCTAGCGGGAGTATCCCCACCGGGGAGCTGTTTTTT. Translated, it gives CASSPSGSIPTGELFF. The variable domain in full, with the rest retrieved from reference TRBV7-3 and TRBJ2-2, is GAGVSQTPSNKVTEKGKYVELRCDPISGHTALYWYRQSLGQGPEFLIYFQGTGAADDSGLPNDRFFAVRPEGSVSTLKIQRTERGDSAVYLCASSPSGSIPTGELFFGEGSRLTVL.

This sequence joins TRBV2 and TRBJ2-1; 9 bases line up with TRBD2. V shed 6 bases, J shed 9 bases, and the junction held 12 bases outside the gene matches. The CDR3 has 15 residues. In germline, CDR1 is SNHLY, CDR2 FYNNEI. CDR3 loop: CASREVGTSFGEQFF. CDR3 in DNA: TGTGCCAGCAGAGAGGTTGGGACTAGCTTTGGTGAGCAGTTCTTC.

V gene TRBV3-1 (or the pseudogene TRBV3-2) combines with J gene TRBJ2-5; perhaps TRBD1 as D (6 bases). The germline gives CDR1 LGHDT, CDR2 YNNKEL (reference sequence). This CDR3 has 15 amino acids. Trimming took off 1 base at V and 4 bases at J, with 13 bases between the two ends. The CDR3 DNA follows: TGTGCCAGCAGCCAAGCAAGGGGGTTGGGAGAGACCCAGTACTTC. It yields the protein CASSQARGLGETQYF.

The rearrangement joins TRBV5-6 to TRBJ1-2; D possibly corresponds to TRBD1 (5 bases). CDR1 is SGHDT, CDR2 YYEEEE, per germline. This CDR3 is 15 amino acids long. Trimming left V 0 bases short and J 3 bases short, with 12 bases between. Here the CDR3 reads CASSLGSGGDYGYTF. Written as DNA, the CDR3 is TGTGCCAGCAGCTTGGGTTCCGGGGGTGACTATGGCTACACCTTC.

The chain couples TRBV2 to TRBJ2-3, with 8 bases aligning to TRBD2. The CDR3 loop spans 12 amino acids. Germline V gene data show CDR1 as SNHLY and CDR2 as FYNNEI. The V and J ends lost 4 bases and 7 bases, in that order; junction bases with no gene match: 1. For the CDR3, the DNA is TGTGCCAGCAGTGGTAGCGGGAATACGCAGTATTTT. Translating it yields CASSGSGNTQYF.

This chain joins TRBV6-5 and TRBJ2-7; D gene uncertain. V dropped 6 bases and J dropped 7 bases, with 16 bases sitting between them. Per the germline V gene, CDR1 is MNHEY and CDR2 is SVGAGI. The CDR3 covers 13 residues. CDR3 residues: CASSPIPPREQYF. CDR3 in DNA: TGTGCCAGCAGCCCAATACCCCCTAGGGAGCAGTACTTC.

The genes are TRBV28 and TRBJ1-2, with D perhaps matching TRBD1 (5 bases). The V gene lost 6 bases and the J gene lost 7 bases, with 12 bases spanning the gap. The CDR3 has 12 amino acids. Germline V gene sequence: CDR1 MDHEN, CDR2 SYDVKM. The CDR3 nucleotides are TGTGCCAGCAGCTGGGGGGGTCCTGGCTACACCTTC. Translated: CASSWGGPGYTF.

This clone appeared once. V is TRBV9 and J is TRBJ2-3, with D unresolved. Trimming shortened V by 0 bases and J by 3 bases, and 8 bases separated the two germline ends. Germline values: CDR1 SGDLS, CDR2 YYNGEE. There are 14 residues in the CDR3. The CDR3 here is CASSVDLQTDTQYF. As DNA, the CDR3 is TGTGCCAGCAGCGTAGATTTACAGACAGATACGCAGTATTTT.

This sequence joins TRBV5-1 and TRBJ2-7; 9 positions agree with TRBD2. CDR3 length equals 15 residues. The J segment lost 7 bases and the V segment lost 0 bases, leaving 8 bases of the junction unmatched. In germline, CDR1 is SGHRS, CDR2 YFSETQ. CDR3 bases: TGCGCCAGCAGCTTGGAGGTAGCGGGAGCGGGAGAGCAGTACTTC. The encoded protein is CASSLEVAGAGEQYF.

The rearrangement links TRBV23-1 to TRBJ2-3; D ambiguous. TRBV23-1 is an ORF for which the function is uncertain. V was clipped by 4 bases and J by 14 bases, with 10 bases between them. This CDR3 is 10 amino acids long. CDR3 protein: CASSLPPSYF. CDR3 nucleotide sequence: TGCGCCAGCAGTCTCCCCCCCTCGTATTTT.

This chain's CDR3 is CASSQHGGGGLGEQFF. In DNA form, the CDR3 reads TGCGCCAGCAGCCAGCATGGGGGGGGAGGGCTAGGGGAGCAGTTCTTC. The chain recombines TRBV4-1 with TRBJ2-1; 7 positions agree with TRBD2. CDR3 size: 16 residues. V gave up 3 bases and J gave up 10 bases; unmatched junction bases: 15. CDR1 and CDR2 (germline): MGHRA, YSYEKL.

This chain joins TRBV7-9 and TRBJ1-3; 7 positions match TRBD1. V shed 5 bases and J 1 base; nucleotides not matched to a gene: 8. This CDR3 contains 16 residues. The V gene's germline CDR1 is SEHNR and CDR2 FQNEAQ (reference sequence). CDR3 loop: CASSASDRESGNTIYF. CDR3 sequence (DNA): TGTGCCAGCAGCGCGTCAGACAGGGAGTCTGGAAACACCATATATTTT.

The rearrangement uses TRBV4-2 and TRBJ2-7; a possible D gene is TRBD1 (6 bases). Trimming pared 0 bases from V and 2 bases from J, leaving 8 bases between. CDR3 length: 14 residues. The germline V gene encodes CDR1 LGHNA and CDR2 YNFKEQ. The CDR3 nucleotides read TGTGCCAGCAGCCAAGATAAGGGGGCCTACGAGCAGTACTTC. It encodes CASSQDKGAYEQYF.

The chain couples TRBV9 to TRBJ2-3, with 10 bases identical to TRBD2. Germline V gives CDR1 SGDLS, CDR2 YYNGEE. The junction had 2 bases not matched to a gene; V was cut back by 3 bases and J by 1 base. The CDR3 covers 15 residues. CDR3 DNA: TGTGCCAGCAGCGAGGGGACTAGCGGCACAGATACGCAGTATTTT. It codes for CASSEGTSGTDTQYF.

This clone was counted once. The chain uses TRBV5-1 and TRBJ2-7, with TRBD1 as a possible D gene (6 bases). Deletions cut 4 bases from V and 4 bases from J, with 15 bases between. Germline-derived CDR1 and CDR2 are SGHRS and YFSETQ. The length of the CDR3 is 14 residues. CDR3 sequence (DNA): TGCGCCAGCAGCCTCCTCCGGGACAAGTACGAGCAGTACTTC. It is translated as CASSLLRDKYEQYF.

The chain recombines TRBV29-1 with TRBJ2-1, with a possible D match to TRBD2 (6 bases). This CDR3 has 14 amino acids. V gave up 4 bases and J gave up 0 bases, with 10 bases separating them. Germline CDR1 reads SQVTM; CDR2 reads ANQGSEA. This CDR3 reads CSVVAETSYNEQFF. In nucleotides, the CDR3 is TGCAGCGTTGTAGCGGAGACCTCCTACAATGAGCAGTTCTTC.

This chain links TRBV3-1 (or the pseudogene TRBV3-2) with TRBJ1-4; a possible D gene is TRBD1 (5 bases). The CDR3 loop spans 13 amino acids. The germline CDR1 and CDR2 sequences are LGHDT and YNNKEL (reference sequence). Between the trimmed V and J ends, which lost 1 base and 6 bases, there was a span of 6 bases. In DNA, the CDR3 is TGTGCCAGCAGCCAAGGGGGCGATGAAAAACTGTTTTTT. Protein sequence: CASSQGGDEKLFF.

CDR3 nucleotide sequence: TGTGCCAGCAGACGCCGACAGATGAACACTGAAGCTTTCTTT. Translated: CASRRRQMNTEAFF. V and J are TRBV28 and TRBJ1-1; the D gene is possibly TRBD1 (5 bases). Germline lookup yields CDR1 MDHEN and CDR2 SYDVKM. Trimming shortened V by 6 bases and J by 0 bases, and 11 bases separated the two germline ends. The CDR3 has 14 residues.

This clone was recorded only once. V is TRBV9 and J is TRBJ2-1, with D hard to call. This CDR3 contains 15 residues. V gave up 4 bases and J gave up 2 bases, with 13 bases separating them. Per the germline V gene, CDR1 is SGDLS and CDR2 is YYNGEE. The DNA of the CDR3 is TGTGCCAGCAGCCCCTCACGGGTGGCCTACAATGAGCAGTTCTTC. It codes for CASSPSRVAYNEQFF.

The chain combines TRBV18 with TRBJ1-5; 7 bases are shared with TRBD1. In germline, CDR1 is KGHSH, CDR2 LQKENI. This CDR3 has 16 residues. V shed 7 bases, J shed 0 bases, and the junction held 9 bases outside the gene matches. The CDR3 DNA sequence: TGTGCCAGCTTAACGACAGGGCTTTCTAGCAATCAGCCCCAGCATTTT. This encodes CASLTTGLSSNQPQHF.

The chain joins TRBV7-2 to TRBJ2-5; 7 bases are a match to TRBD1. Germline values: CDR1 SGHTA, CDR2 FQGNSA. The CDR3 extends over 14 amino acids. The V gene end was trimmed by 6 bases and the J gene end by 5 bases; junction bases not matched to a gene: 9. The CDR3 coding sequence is TGTGCCAGCAGTTACACAGGGGTTCGGGAGACCCAGTACTTC. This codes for CASSYTGVRETQYF.

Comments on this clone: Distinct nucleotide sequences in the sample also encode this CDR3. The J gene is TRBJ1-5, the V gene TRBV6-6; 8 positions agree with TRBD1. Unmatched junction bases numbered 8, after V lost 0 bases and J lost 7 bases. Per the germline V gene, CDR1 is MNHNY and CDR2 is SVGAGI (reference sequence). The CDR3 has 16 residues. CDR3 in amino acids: CASSYSTQGAGQPQHF. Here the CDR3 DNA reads TGTGCCAGCAGTTACTCGACCCAGGGGGCGGGGCAGCCCCAGCATTTT.

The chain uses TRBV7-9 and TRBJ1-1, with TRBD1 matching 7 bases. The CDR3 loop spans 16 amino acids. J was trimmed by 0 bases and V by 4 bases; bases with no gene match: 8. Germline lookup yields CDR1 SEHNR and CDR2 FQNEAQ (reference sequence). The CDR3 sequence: CASSYPPGQMNTEAFF. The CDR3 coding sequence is TGTGCCAGCAGCTACCCGCCGGGACAGATGAACACTGAAGCTTTCTTT.

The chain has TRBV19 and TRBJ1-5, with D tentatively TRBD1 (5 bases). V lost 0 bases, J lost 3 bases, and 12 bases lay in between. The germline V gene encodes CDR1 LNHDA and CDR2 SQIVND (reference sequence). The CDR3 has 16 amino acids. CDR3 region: CASSIDGLGLNQPQHF. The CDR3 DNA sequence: TGTGCCAGTAGTATAGATGGGTTGGGGCTCAATCAGCCCCAGCATTTT.